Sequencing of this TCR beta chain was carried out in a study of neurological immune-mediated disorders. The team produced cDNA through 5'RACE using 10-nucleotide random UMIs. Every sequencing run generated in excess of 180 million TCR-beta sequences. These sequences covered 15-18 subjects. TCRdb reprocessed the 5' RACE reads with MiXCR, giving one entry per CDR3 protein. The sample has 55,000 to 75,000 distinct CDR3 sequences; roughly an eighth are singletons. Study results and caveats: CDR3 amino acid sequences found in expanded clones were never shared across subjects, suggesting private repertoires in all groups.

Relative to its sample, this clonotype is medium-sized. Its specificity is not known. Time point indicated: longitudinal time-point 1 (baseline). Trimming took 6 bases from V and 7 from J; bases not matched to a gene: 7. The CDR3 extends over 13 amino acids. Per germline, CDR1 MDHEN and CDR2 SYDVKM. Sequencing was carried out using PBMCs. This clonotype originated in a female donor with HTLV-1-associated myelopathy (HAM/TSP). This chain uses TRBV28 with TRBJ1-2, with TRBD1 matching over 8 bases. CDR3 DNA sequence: TGTGCCAGCAGCCCCGGACAGGGTGTTGGCTACACCTTC. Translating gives CASSPGQGVGYTF.